This passage covers 22 T cell receptor beta chains from one sample sequenced in a study of shared clonotypes between healthy human individuals. Naive CD8 cells were CD45RO-negative, positively selected for CCR7, excluding terminally differentiated effector memory CD45RA+ cells. Sequencing used immunoSEQ multiplex PCR; TCRdb keeps in-frame clones, though not all of them. The repertoire holds about 590,000 clones, with 95% to 96% as singletons. Sequenced input: naive CD8+ T cells sorted from blood. Every receptor here comes from a woman aged 25 to 39 in good health.

DNA for the CDR3: TGTGCCAGCAGCTTTGGGACAGGGTATAATTCACCCCTCCACTTT. Its translation is CASSFGTGYNSPLHF. The chain uses TRBV5-4 and TRBJ1-6, with 9 bases that match TRBD1. The length of the CDR3 is 15 residues. Germline trimming cut 2 bases from V and 4 bases from J; bases unmatched to any gene: 1. Per the germline V gene, CDR1 is SGHNT and CDR2 is YYREEE (reference sequence).

The rearrangement links TRBV27 to TRBJ2-7; 12 nucleotides match TRBD1. V lost 5 bases, J lost 6 bases, and 8 bases stayed unmatched. The CDR3 runs to 15 residues. Germline values: CDR1 MNHEY, CDR2 SMNVEV (reference sequence). DNA for the CDR3: TGTGCCAGCAGTCCAGGGACAGGGGGCTTCTTCGAGCAGTACTTC. Amino acids: CASSPGTGGFFEQYF.

The chain is built from TRBV27 and TRBJ2-6, with D hard to call. Trimming took off 7 bases at V and 4 bases at J, with 14 bases between the two ends. There are 15 residues in the CDR3. CDR1 and CDR2 from the germline V gene are MNHEY and SMNVEV (reference sequence). CDR3 amino acids: CASKLLGLGANVLTF. The CDR3 nucleotides are TGTGCCAGCAAACTCTTAGGGTTAGGGGCCAACGTCCTGACTTTC.

Here the CDR3 reads CASTSSTSGRGEQYF. DNA of the CDR3: TGTGCCAGCACTTCATCGACTAGCGGGAGGGGCGAGCAGTACTTC. The J gene is TRBJ2-7, the V gene TRBV27; TRBD2 agrees at 14 bases. CDR1 and CDR2 from the germline V gene are MNHEY and SMNVEV (reference sequence). V was pared by 7 bases and J by 6 bases, with 8 bases of the junction left unmatched. This CDR3 has 15 amino acids.

CDR3 bases: TGTGCCACCAGCAGAGTGAGTGACACAGATACGCAGTATTTT. Translating it yields CATSRVSDTDTQYF. The rearrangement joins TRBV15 to TRBJ2-3; no reliable D call. The V gene lost 1 base and the J gene lost 2 bases, with 7 bases spanning the gap. The V gene's germline CDR1 is LNHNV and CDR2 YYDKDF (reference sequence). This CDR3 comprises 14 residues. The variable domain in full, completed from reference TRBV15 and TRBJ2-3, reads DAMVIQNPRYQVTQFGKPVTLSCSQTLNHNVMYWYQQKSSQAPKLLFHYYDKDFNNEADTPDNFQSRRPNTSFCFLDIRSPGLGDTAMYLCATSRVSDTDTQYFGPGTRLTVL.

The V and J genes are TRBV19 and TRBJ2-7, with D perhaps TRBD1 or TRBD2 (5 bases each). Germline CDR1 LNHDA, CDR2 SQIVND (reference sequence). The CDR3 sequence is 13 residues long. The germline V and J ends were trimmed by 5 bases and 3 bases, with 11 bases remaining between them. The chain's CDR3 is CASSPGLNYEQYF. CDR3 DNA sequence: TGTGCCAGTAGTCCGGGGCTCAACTACGAGCAGTACTTC.

The V call is TRBV28, the J call TRBJ2-3, with 9 bases identical to TRBD2. Trimming removed 2 bases from V and 5 bases from J; junction bases left unmatched: 5. Germline CDR1 and CDR2: MDHEN and SYDVKM. The CDR3 has 15 residues. In nucleotides, the CDR3 is TGTGCCAGCAGTTTAGTAGCGGGAGCGATAGATACGCAGTATTTT. As protein: CASSLVAGAIDTQYF.

V is TRBV5-1 and J is TRBJ2-7, with TRBD2 matching over 9 bases. The germline V gene encodes CDR1 SGHRS and CDR2 YFSETQ. J was trimmed by 2 bases and V by 5 bases; bases with no gene match: 11. The CDR3 is 16 amino acids. CDR3 DNA: TGCGCCAGCAGTAGCGGGAGAGTTACGTTCCCCTACGAGCAGTACTTC. Translated: CASSSGRVTFPYEQYF.

The chain is built from TRBV29-1 and TRBJ2-2; weak D call: TRBD1 (6 bases). Germline V gene lookup returns CDR1 SQVTM and CDR2 ANQGSEA. The CDR3 length is 16 residues. V was cut by 7 bases and J by 4 bases, with 22 bases left in between. CDR3 amino acids: CSAIKRQVKGTGELFF. CDR3 DNA: TGCAGCGCCATAAAAAGACAGGTCAAGGGCACCGGGGAGCTGTTTTTT.

The chain couples TRBV27 to TRBJ2-5, with a possible D match to TRBD1 (6 bases). Germline V gene sequence: CDR1 MNHEY, CDR2 SMNVEV (reference sequence). This CDR3 is 15 amino acids long. Trimming shortened V by 3 bases and J by 1 base, and 12 bases separated the two germline ends. CDR3 amino acids: CASSFRQAIQETQYF. DNA for the CDR3: TGTGCCAGCAGTTTCCGACAGGCGATCCAAGAGACCCAGTACTTC.

The rearrangement links TRBV15 to TRBJ2-5; 7 bases agree with TRBD2. V was clipped by 8 bases and J by 2 bases; unmatched bases: 5. The CDR3 length is 13 residues. CDR1 is LNHNV, CDR2 YYDKDF, per germline (reference sequence). CDR3 loop: CATRTSDQETQYF. DNA of the CDR3: TGTGCCACCCGCACTAGCGATCAAGAGACCCAGTACTTC.

This clone is a singleton in its sample. V gene TRBV6-6 combines with J gene TRBJ2-7; D is undetermined. With 6 bases removed from V and 4 bases from J, the gap between germline ends came to 16 bases. The CDR3 runs 14 residues. Germline values: CDR1 MNHNY, CDR2 SVGAGI (reference sequence). The CDR3 DNA is TGTGCCAGCAGCCCTAGTTCTCGGTGGTACGAGCAGTACTTC. Protein sequence: CASSPSSRWYEQYF.

About this clone itself: At one boundary the junction diverges from the germline segment, which might be a read error. The chain joins TRBV27 to TRBJ2-7, with TRBD1 matching over 7 bases. Germline CDR1 and CDR2: MNHEY and SMNVEV (reference sequence). CDR3 length: 11 amino acids. CDR3 coding DNA: TGTGCCAGCAGCCGCTCGACAGGGTTGGTCTTC. It is translated as CASSRSTGLVF.

The chain joins TRBV29-1 to TRBJ2-1; 7 bases fit TRBD1. The V gene end was trimmed by 5 bases and the J gene end by 2 bases; junction bases not matched to a gene: 3. There are 13 residues in the CDR3. The germline V gene has CDR1 SQVTM and CDR2 ANQGSEA. CDR3 in amino acids: CSVSGGTYNEQFF. The CDR3 DNA is TGCAGCGTTTCAGGGGGTACCTACAATGAGCAGTTCTTC.

The chain uses TRBV6-1 and TRBJ1-2; 7 nucleotides line up with TRBD1. CDR3 length equals 12 residues. V lost 8 bases to trimming and J lost 5 bases; unmatched junction nucleotides: 5. Germline CDR1 MNHNS, CDR2 SASEGT. The CDR3 spells CASEQGRYGYTF. CDR3 in DNA: TGTGCCAGCGAACAGGGGCGGTATGGCTACACCTTC.

The CDR3 protein is CASSIVPGGDQPQHF. The CDR3 DNA follows: TGTGCCAGTAGTATAGTGCCCGGGGGCGATCAGCCCCAGCATTTT. The genes are TRBV19 and TRBJ1-5; D perhaps matches TRBD1 (6 bases). Trimming removed 1 base from V and 5 bases from J, with 12 bases in between. The CDR3 totals 15 residues. Germline CDR1 and CDR2: LNHDA and SQIVND (reference sequence).

This chain links TRBV4-1 with TRBJ1-1; D call uncertain. Germline V gene lookup returns CDR1 MGHRA and CDR2 YSYEKL. Between the trimmed V and J ends, which lost 3 bases and 4 bases, there was a span of 9 bases. This CDR3 is 13 amino acids long. The CDR3 DNA follows: TGCGCCAGCAGCCACCGTTGGGGCACTGAAGCTTTCTTT. Translation: CASSHRWGTEAFF.

The chain has TRBV5-5 and TRBJ2-5, with a tentative D call TRBD2 (6 bases). The CDR3 totals 13 residues. The germline V gene encodes CDR1 SGHKS and CDR2 YYEKEE (reference sequence). With 7 bases removed from V and 1 base from J, the gap between germline ends came to 11 bases. CDR3 sequence reads: CASGGEAQETQYF. CDR3 sequence (DNA): TGTGCCAGCGGTGGGGAGGCCCAAGAGACCCAGTACTTC.

V is TRBV9 and J is TRBJ2-3; TRBD1 is a possible D gene (5 bases). Looked up from germline, CDR1 is SGDLS and CDR2 is YYNGEE. Trimming took off 3 bases at V and 3 bases at J, with 8 bases between the two ends. This CDR3 comprises 13 residues. The CDR3 here is CASSGRGTDTQYF. CDR3 bases: TGTGCCAGCAGCGGTAGGGGTACAGATACGCAGTATTTT.

This chain links TRBV29-1 with TRBJ2-1; D unresolved. The CDR3 has 11 residues. Deletions cut 6 bases from V and 5 bases from J, with 8 bases between. Per germline, CDR1 SQVTM and CDR2 ANQGSEA. This CDR3 reads CSVGFDNEQFF. The CDR3 DNA sequence: TGCAGCGTGGGGTTCGACAATGAGCAGTTCTTC.

The J gene is TRBJ2-7, the V gene TRBV5-5; 10 bases are a match to TRBD2. The CDR3 runs 15 residues. The germline gives CDR1 SGHKS, CDR2 YYEKEE (reference sequence). The junction had 9 bases not matched to a gene; V was cut back by 4 bases and J by 5 bases. The DNA for the CDR3 is TGTGCCAGCAGCGCCACTAGCGGGATCTACCACGAGCAGTACTTC. Translation gives CASSATSGIYHEQYF. Using reference TRBV5-5 and TRBJ2-7 for the parts outside the CDR3, the full variable domain is DAGVTQSPTHLIKTRGQQVTLRCSPISGHKSVSWYQQVLGQGPQFIFQYYEKEERGRGNFPDRFSARQFPNYSSELNVNALLLGDSALYLCASSATSGIYHEQYFGPGTRLTVT.

J is TRBJ1-2 and V is TRBV27; weak D call: TRBD1 (6 bases). CDR1 MNHEY and CDR2 SMNVEV come from the germline V gene (reference sequence). V was shortened by 5 bases and J by 2 bases, with 9 bases between the two germline ends. There are 13 residues in the CDR3. The CDR3 region has the DNA TGTGCCAGCAGTGGGGGCCGAAACTATGGCTACACCTTC. It is translated as CASSGGRNYGYTF.